These 27 T cell receptor beta chains were sequenced from one sample in a study of cytomegalovirus exposure and HLA in healthy donors. Both 60 Vbeta primers and 13 Jbeta primers went into the PCR. Sequencing was performed with immunoSEQ multiplex PCR; in TCRdb, only in-frame clones are kept and a portion is missing. The table gives 100,000 to 150,000 clones; the top ten clones make up less than 2% of it. Sequencing was done on a sample of PBMCs. The receptors here all came from a woman in her forties in good health and CMV-seronegative.

The rearrangement links TRBV10-3 to TRBJ1-1; 10 positions agree with TRBD1. Germline assignment: CDR1 ENHRY and CDR2 SYGVKD. Losses at the gene ends were 6 bases for V and 3 bases for J; bases not matched to a gene: 7. CDR3 size: 15 residues. CDR3 sequence reads: CAISALGQGDTEAFF. The CDR3 nucleotides are TGTGCCATCAGCGCATTAGGACAGGGGGACACTGAAGCTTTCTTT.

This chain links TRBV9 with TRBJ1-6, with D tentatively TRBD1 (6 bases). The CDR3 loop spans 18 amino acids. V shed 0 bases and J shed 7 bases, with 20 bases lying between them. The germline V gene has CDR1 SGDLS and CDR2 YYNGEE. The CDR3 sequence: CASSVEGRPGVYNSPLHF. CDR3 DNA: TGTGCCAGCAGCGTAGAAGGACGGCCAGGGGTGTACAATTCACCCCTCCACTTT. The variable domain in full, with the rest retrieved from reference TRBV9 and TRBJ1-6, is DSGVTQTPKHLITATGQRVTLRCSPRSGDLSVYWYQQSLDQGLQFLIQYYNGEERAKGNILERFSAQQFPDLHSELNLSSLELGDSALYFCASSVEGRPGVYNSPLHFGNGTRLTVT.

This chain joins TRBV11-2 and TRBJ1-1; D not resolved. Germline V gene sequence: CDR1 SGHAT, CDR2 FQNNGV. Trimming cost V 1 base and J 2 bases, with 8 bases left between them. The CDR3 runs 14 residues. The CDR3 here is CASSLGQFNTEAFF. The CDR3 DNA follows: TGTGCCAGCAGCTTAGGGCAGTTCAACACTGAAGCTTTCTTT.

This sequence joins TRBV7-9 and TRBJ2-2; tentative D call: TRBD1 (6 bases). Looked up from germline, CDR1 is SEHNR and CDR2 is FQNEAQ (reference sequence). The CDR3 consists of 15 residues. Trimming left V 3 bases short and J 0 bases short, with 8 bases between. The CDR3: CASSLGASNTGELFF. DNA of the CDR3: TGTGCCAGCAGCTTGGGGGCCTCGAACACCGGGGAGCTGTTTTTT.

The chain couples TRBV5-1 to TRBJ2-3; D may be TRBD2 (6 bases). CDR1 and CDR2 from the germline V gene are SGHRS and YFSETQ. Trimming left V 3 bases short and J 4 bases short, with 12 bases between. The CDR3 extends over 14 amino acids. CDR3 bases: TGCGCCAGCAGCTCTGGGCCGGGGGCAGATACGCAGTATTTT. Translated, it gives CASSSGPGADTQYF.

The chain uses TRBV19 and TRBJ2-5; 10 nucleotides align to TRBD1. V lost 5 bases and J lost 9; bases outside the gene matches: 12. Per the germline V gene, CDR1 is LNHDA and CDR2 is SQIVND (reference sequence). The CDR3 runs to 15 residues. The CDR3 DNA reads TGTGCCAGTAGTCTCGACAGGGGGCGCTTTGAGGCCCAGTACTTC. The encoded protein is CASSLDRGRFEAQYF. Drawing the rest from reference TRBV19 and TRBJ2-5, the complete variable domain is DGGITQSPKYLFRKEGQNVTLSCEQNLNHDAMYWYRQDPGQGLRLIYYSQIVNDFQKGDIAEGYSVSREKKESFPLTVTSAQKNPTAFYLCASSLDRGRFEAQYFGPGTRLLVL.

The rearrangement joins TRBV5-1 to TRBJ1-3, with D possibly being TRBD1 (6 bases). Trimming shortened V by 0 bases and J by 4 bases, and 11 bases separated the two germline ends. The CDR3 loop spans 15 amino acids. Germline CDR1 SGHRS, CDR2 YFSETQ. CDR3 nucleotides: TGCGCCAGCAGCTTGGATACAGGGTCAGGAAACACCATATATTTT. Its translation is CASSLDTGSGNTIYF.

This sequence joins TRBV19 and TRBJ1-1; no clear D gene. Germline V lookup: CDR1 LNHDA, CDR2 SQIVND (reference sequence). With 5 bases removed from V and 6 bases from J, the gap between germline ends came to 13 bases. This CDR3 is 13 amino acids long. DNA of the CDR3: TGTGCCAGTAGTGGGCAGGTTTGGGCTGAAGCTTTCTTT. As protein: CASSGQVWAEAFF.

This rearrangement joins TRBV6-5 to TRBJ1-2; 9 bases are a match to TRBD1. J lost 10 bases, V lost 5 bases, and 8 bases had no gene match. The CDR3 runs 13 residues. Looked up from germline, CDR1 is MNHEY and CDR2 is SVGAGI. In DNA form, the CDR3 reads TGTGCCAGCAGTCGCGGACAGGGGAGGGTCTACACCTTC. This sequence encodes CASSRGQGRVYTF.

In regard to this clone: Germline and junction disagree at one end, which may indicate a read error. Other DNA sequences from this sample encode an identical CDR3 as well. The gene calls are TRBV7-7 and TRBJ1-1; no definite D call. Germline lookup yields CDR1 SSHAT and CDR2 FNYEAQ (reference sequence). The CDR3 has 13 amino acids. The CDR3 DNA sequence: TGTGCTAGCAGCCTTACAGAGAACACTGAAGCTTTCTTT. Residues: CASSLTENTEAFF.

The rearrangement uses TRBV10-3 and TRBJ1-5, with 8 bases that match TRBD1. The CDR3 has 13 amino acids. V gave up 6 bases and J gave up 4 bases; unmatched junction bases: 2. CDR1 and CDR2 (germline): ENHRY, SYGVKD. CDR3 region: CAIRDRVNQPQHF. The CDR3 nucleotides read TGTGCCATCAGGGACAGGGTGAATCAGCCCCAGCATTTT.

The chain carries TRBV2 and TRBJ2-6; D not certain. The CDR3 is 18 residues long. Germline V gives CDR1 SNHLY, CDR2 FYNNEI. Trimming left V 1 base short and J 1 base short, with 14 bases between. CDR3 in DNA: TGTGCCAGCAGTGAAGGGGCACGTTCCTGGTCTGGGGCCAACGTCCTGACTTTC. Protein sequence: CASSEGARSWSGANVLTF.

V is TRBV15 and J is TRBJ1-2; D remains unclear. With 1 base removed from V and 2 bases from J, the gap between germline ends came to 17 bases. The CDR3 totals 17 residues. CDR1 is LNHNV and CDR2 is YYDKDF in the germline V gene (reference sequence). The CDR3 here is CATSRGSAGSKNYGYTF. In DNA form, the CDR3 reads TGTGCCACCAGCAGAGGGTCGGCGGGTAGCAAAAACTATGGCTACACCTTC.

The rearrangement links TRBV11-2 to TRBJ2-1, with a possible D match to TRBD2 (5 bases). With 5 bases removed from V and 9 bases from J, the gap between germline ends came to 17 bases. From germline, CDR1 is SGHAT and CDR2 FQNNGV. The CDR3 sequence is 14 residues long. CDR3 DNA: TGTGCCAGCAGCCCCGGAAGCGGCTATGGTGAGCAGTTCTTC. Translation gives CASSPGSGYGEQFF.

The chain employs TRBV11-2 and TRBJ1-1, with D uncertain. Germline CDR1 reads SGHAT; CDR2 reads FQNNGV. Trimming shortened V by 0 bases and J by 2 bases, and 7 bases separated the two germline ends. The CDR3 extends over 14 amino acids. CDR3 in amino acids: CASSLDTVNTEAFF. Here the CDR3 DNA reads TGTGCCAGCAGCTTAGATACAGTAAACACTGAAGCTTTCTTT.

The chain is built from TRBV7-6 and TRBJ2-3; 8 bases line up with TRBD1. This CDR3 contains 16 residues. Germline-derived CDR1 and CDR2 are SGHVS and FNYEAQ. V lost 4 bases and J lost 0; bases outside the gene matches: 6. The CDR3 here is CASSSRQGTSTDTQYF. CDR3 DNA sequence: TGTGCCAGCAGCTCCCGACAGGGGACTAGCACAGATACGCAGTATTTT. Looking up the rest from reference TRBV7-6 and TRBJ2-3 gives the full variable domain: GAGVSQSPRYKVTKRGQDVALRCDPISGHVSLYWYRQALGQGPEFLTYFNYEAQQDKSGLPNDRFSAERPEGSISTLTIQRTEQRDSAMYRCASSSRQGTSTDTQYFGPGTRLTVL.

This chain links TRBV14 with TRBJ2-1; 7 bases are a match to TRBD2. Trimming removed 1 base from V and 4 bases from J; junction bases left unmatched: 1. This CDR3 comprises 14 residues. Germline V gene data show CDR1 as SGHDN and CDR2 as FVKESK. DNA for the CDR3: TGTGCCAGCAGCCAAGCGGGGGGATACAATGAGCAGTTCTTC. As protein: CASSQAGGYNEQFF.

V and J are TRBV6-6 and TRBJ2-7, with a weak D call TRBD2 (6 bases). Looked up from germline, CDR1 is MNHNY and CDR2 is SVGAGI (reference sequence). The CDR3 loop spans 13 amino acids. Trimming removed 6 bases at V and 2 bases at J, with 11 bases between. CDR3 DNA sequence: TGTGCCAGCAGCCGGGCGGGGCCCTACGAGCAGTACTTC. As protein: CASSRAGPYEQYF.

This chain connects TRBV7-9 to TRBJ1-4, with 7 bases fitting TRBD1. CDR1 and CDR2 from the germline V gene are SEHNR and FQNEAQ (reference sequence). CDR3 length: 15 amino acids. With 5 bases clipped from V and 8 bases from J, the junction kept 11 bases outside the gene matches. CDR3 amino acids: CASSGADGTVEKLFF. DNA for the CDR3: TGTGCCAGCAGCGGAGCGGATGGGACAGTGGAAAAACTGTTTTTT.

CDR3 bases: TGTGCCAGCAGTTATTCGGGAAACAGGGATCGAGGCTACACCTTC. This sequence encodes CASSYSGNRDRGYTF. The rearrangement links TRBV6-5 to TRBJ1-2; a weak D match, TRBD1 (6 bases). Germline CDR1 is MNHEY and CDR2 is SVGAGI. V shed 3 bases and J shed 8 bases, with 19 bases lying between them. The CDR3 has 15 residues.

The chain recombines TRBV7-2 with TRBJ2-3; 8 positions match TRBD2. V lost 6 bases and J lost 2; bases outside the gene matches: 4. This CDR3 comprises 14 residues. Germline CDR1 reads SGHTA; CDR2 reads FQGNSA. CDR3 protein: CASRRGGSTDTQYF. The CDR3 bases are TGTGCCAGCAGACGCGGGGGGTCCACAGATACGCAGTATTTT.

V and J are TRBV5-4 and TRBJ1-4; D remains unclear. Germline V lookup: CDR1 SGHNT, CDR2 YYREEE (reference sequence). The CDR3 length is 14 residues. Trimming stripped 3 bases from V and 0 bases from J, with 6 bases between. The DNA of the CDR3 is TGTGCCAGCAGCTCTTATGCAACTAATGAAAAACTGTTTTTT. This gives the protein CASSSYATNEKLFF.

This chain joins TRBV6-5 and TRBJ1-4, with D possibly being TRBD1 (6 bases). Per the germline V gene, CDR1 is MNHEY and CDR2 is SVGAGI. V gave up 2 bases and J gave up 11 bases, with 12 bases separating them. This CDR3 region has 13 residues. CDR3 nucleotides: TGTGCCAGCAGTTACCGAAGACAGGACAAACTGTTTTTT. Its protein product is CASSYRRQDKLFF.

V and J are TRBV4-3 and TRBJ1-2; the D is unclear. This CDR3 comprises 14 residues. Germline CDR1 reads LGHNA; CDR2 reads YSLEER. V lost 1 base and J lost 3, with 9 bases in between. CDR3 region: CASSQVLLDYGYTF. The DNA for the CDR3 is TGCGCCAGCAGCCAAGTCCTGCTAGACTATGGCTACACCTTC.

This chain connects TRBV5-1 to TRBJ1-1, with D hard to call. The germline V and J ends were trimmed by 4 bases and 1 base, with 11 bases remaining between them. The CDR3 is 14 amino acids. Germline CDR1 SGHRS, CDR2 YFSETQ. The DNA for the CDR3 is TGCGCCAGCAGCGCCCCGGGAGCGAACACTGAAGCTTTCTTT. It translates to CASSAPGANTEAFF. The full variable domain, rest sourced from reference TRBV5-1 and TRBJ1-1, is KAGVTQTPRYLIKTRGQQVTLSCSPISGHRSVSWYQQTPGQGLQFLFEYFSETQRNKGNFPGRFSGRQFSNSRSEMNVSTLELGDSALYLCASSAPGANTEAFFGQGTRLTVV.

The V gene is TRBV6-6, the J gene TRBJ2-1; possible D gene TRBD2, 6 bases. This CDR3 comprises 14 residues. Trimming removed 6 bases at V and 3 bases at J, with 12 bases between. Germline V gene lookup returns CDR1 MNHNY and CDR2 SVGAGI (reference sequence). CDR3 nucleotide sequence: TGTGCCAGCAGACCGGGACTGAACTACAATGAGCAGTTCTTC. Encoded protein: CASRPGLNYNEQFF.

This chain joins TRBV7-2 and TRBJ2-4; 11 bases fit TRBD2. CDR1 and CDR2 from the germline V gene are SGHTA and FQGNSA. There are 14 residues in the CDR3. With V trimmed by 5 bases and J by 7 bases, 4 bases remained unmatched. In nucleotides, the CDR3 is TGTGCCAGCAGCCCCCGACTAGCGGGGAACATTCAGTACTTC. Translating it yields CASSPRLAGNIQYF.